The 8 T cell receptor beta chains given below trace back to one sample, sequenced in a study of cytomegalovirus exposure and HLA in healthy donors. Primers included in the PCR were 60 Vbeta and 13 Jbeta primers. Sequenced by immunoSEQ multiplex PCR; TCRdb stores in-frame clones only, minus some. The top ten clones hold approximately 2.4% of a sample with about 200,000 clones, roughly 85% of them seen once. The sample comprised PBMCs. These TCRs come from a woman in her 50s in good health and CMV-seronegative.

The chain recombines TRBV9 with TRBJ2-7, with 7 bases fitting TRBD1. Germline V gives CDR1 SGDLS, CDR2 YYNGEE. The ends lost 0 bases at V and 3 bases at J; junction bases unmatched: 3. The CDR3 loop spans 14 amino acids. CDR3 in amino acids: CASSVASGGYEQYF. In DNA form, the CDR3 reads TGTGCCAGCAGCGTAGCCTCAGGGGGCTACGAGCAGTACTTC.

V usage is TRBV5-1 and J usage is TRBJ1-2; no reliable D call. The CDR3 is 15 amino acids. The ends were cut back, 2 bases at V and 0 bases at J, with 11 bases in the middle. Germline values: CDR1 SGHRS, CDR2 YFSETQ. CDR3 nucleotides: TGCGCCAGCAGCTTCACGGGGTCCACTAACTATGGCTACACCTTC. Translating gives CASSFTGSTNYGYTF. Full variable domain (missing parts from reference TRBV5-1 and TRBJ1-2): KAGVTQTPRYLIKTRGQQVTLSCSPISGHRSVSWYQQTPGQGLQFLFEYFSETQRNKGNFPGRFSGRQFSNSRSEMNVSTLELGDSALYLCASSFTGSTNYGYTFGSGTRLTVV.

The genes are TRBV18 and TRBJ2-3; the match to TRBD1 covers 8 bases. The CDR3 runs to 15 residues. Losses at the gene ends were 6 bases for V and 7 bases for J; bases not matched to a gene: 12. Germline lookup yields CDR1 KGHSH and CDR2 LQKENI. CDR3 in amino acids: CASSPRGTGANTQYF. As DNA, the CDR3 is TGTGCCAGCTCTCCCCGGGGGACAGGAGCTAATACGCAGTATTTT.

This clone was counted between two and nine times. The chain carries TRBV10-3 and TRBJ2-3; D possibly corresponds to TRBD2 (7 bases). Germline V gene sequence: CDR1 ENHRY, CDR2 SYGVKD. The CDR3 has 14 residues. The V end was cut by 2 bases, the J end by 5 bases, with 11 bases between. The CDR3: CAISERGARDTQYF. DNA for the CDR3: TGTGCCATCAGTGAGCGGGGGGCCCGAGATACGCAGTATTTT.

As DNA, the CDR3 is TGCGCCAGCGGGCCCGGGACACCTAGCAATCAGCCCCAGCATTTT. Translated: CASGPGTPSNQPQHF. The chain combines TRBV10-2 with TRBJ1-5, with a weak D call TRBD1 (6 bases). From germline, CDR1 is WSHSY and CDR2 SAAADI. V lost 8 bases to trimming and J lost 0 bases, with 14 bases between them. The CDR3 spans 15 residues.

The chain joins TRBV19 to TRBJ1-1, with 9 bases lining up with TRBD1. With 5 bases clipped from V and 6 bases from J, the junction kept 10 bases outside the gene matches. CDR3 length equals 15 residues. CDR1 is LNHDA and CDR2 is SQIVND in the germline V gene (reference sequence). The CDR3 is CASSPGDRDVPEAFF. For the CDR3, the DNA is TGTGCCAGTAGTCCTGGGGACAGGGACGTGCCTGAAGCTTTCTTT.

The chain couples TRBV6-5 to TRBJ2-1; tentatively, D is TRBD2 (6 bases). CDR3 length equals 14 residues. Germline assignment: CDR1 MNHEY and CDR2 SVGAGI. The ends were cut back, 5 bases at V and 1 base at J, with 9 bases in the middle. This chain's CDR3 is CASSTGVSYNEQFF. The CDR3 nucleotides read TGTGCCAGCAGTACGGGAGTGTCCTACAATGAGCAGTTCTTC.

This clone was seen only a few times. The gene calls are TRBV28 and TRBJ1-2; 10 positions match TRBD1. The V segment lost 5 bases and the J segment 7 bases; nucleotides outside the gene matches: 7. This CDR3 has 14 residues. Germline CDR1 is MDHEN and CDR2 is SYDVKM. The CDR3 spells CASSLDRGVSGYTF. The CDR3 DNA reads TGTGCCAGCAGTCTGGACAGGGGGGTTAGTGGCTACACCTTC.